This T cell receptor (beta chain) originates from a study of blood T cell repertoires in COVID-19. Study in general: Acute-phase and convalescent COVID-19 samples originated in the United States, Italy and Spain. Sources were T cells, B-cell-depleted T cells, or PBMCs; the material itself was cDNA or gDNA.

This clone showed up just a few times. Original processing notes: Cell counts per sample came from amplifying reference gene primers. The table came from immunoSEQ multiplex PCR; TCRdb's copy has only in-frame clones and leaves some out. The DNA was the basis for D and trimming; V, J and clone size are from that table. The table lists roughly 40,000 clones, around 83% of them singletons. Germline V gives CDR1 SGHAT, CDR2 FQNNGV. This CDR3 spans 15 amino acids. With 2 bases clipped from V and 2 bases from J, the junction kept 3 bases outside the gene matches. This clonotype was sampled from a woman of 80 years or more with active or convalescent COVID-19. The sample comprised peripheral blood. This rearrangement joins TRBV11-2 to TRBJ1-5; the match to TRBD1 covers 7 bases. CDR3 loop: CASSLFGTGNQPQHF. CDR3 coding DNA: TGTGCCAGCAGCTTATTTGGGACAGGCAATCAGCCCCAGCATTTT. Full variable domain (outside the CDR3, taken from reference TRBV11-2 and TRBJ1-5): EAGVAQSPRYKIIEKRQSVAFWCNPISGHATLYWYQQILGQGPKLLIQFQNNGVVDDSQLPKDRFSAERLKGVDSTLKIQPAKLEDSAVYLCASSLFGTGNQPQHFGDGTRLSIL.